This T cell receptor beta chain was recorded in a study of T cell responses to AZD1222 COVID-19 vaccine. CDR3 size: 10 residues. Germline V lookup: CDR1 GTSNPN, CDR2 SVGIG (reference sequence). V lost 5 bases, J lost 7 bases, and 8 bases lay in between. TCRdb's copy holds only in-frame clones and misses some; the assay was immunoSEQ multiplex PCR. The data contain 70,000 to 85,000 clones, roughly 80% of them singletons. Broader study findings: Regions 160-218 and 743-854 dominated among vaccine-associated CD4 TCRs spanning spike.

On this clone itself: Its target is not known.

The material was peripheral blood, obtained on day 0 of AZD1222 vaccination. The genes are TRBV30 and TRBJ1-1; a weak D match, TRBD1 (5 bases). The TCR originated in an adult in good health. The DNA of the CDR3 is TGTGCCTGGGGGGCCCGTGAAGCTTTCTTT. Its protein is CAWGAREAFF.